This TCR beta chain was observed in a study of T cell repertoires and HLA-DP antigens. CDR3 size: 15 residues. From germline, CDR1 is SGHVS and CDR2 FQNEAQ. V was pared by 4 bases and J by 6 bases, with 17 bases between. Generated by immunoSEQ multiplex PCR, the TCRdb table keeps only in-frame clones and is missing some. The table has roughly 70,000 clones, around 80% seen once. In the case of this clone: Its target is not known.

This sequence was found in a man aged 55 to 70 in good health and CMV-seronegative. This sequence joins TRBV7-8 and TRBJ2-3; D uncertain. Sequences were obtained from CD4+ T cells from PBMCs. CDR3 sequence: CASSSPGRGKDTQYF. CDR3 DNA sequence: TGTGCCAGCAGCTCCCCCGGCCGCGGTAAGGATACGCAGTATTTT.